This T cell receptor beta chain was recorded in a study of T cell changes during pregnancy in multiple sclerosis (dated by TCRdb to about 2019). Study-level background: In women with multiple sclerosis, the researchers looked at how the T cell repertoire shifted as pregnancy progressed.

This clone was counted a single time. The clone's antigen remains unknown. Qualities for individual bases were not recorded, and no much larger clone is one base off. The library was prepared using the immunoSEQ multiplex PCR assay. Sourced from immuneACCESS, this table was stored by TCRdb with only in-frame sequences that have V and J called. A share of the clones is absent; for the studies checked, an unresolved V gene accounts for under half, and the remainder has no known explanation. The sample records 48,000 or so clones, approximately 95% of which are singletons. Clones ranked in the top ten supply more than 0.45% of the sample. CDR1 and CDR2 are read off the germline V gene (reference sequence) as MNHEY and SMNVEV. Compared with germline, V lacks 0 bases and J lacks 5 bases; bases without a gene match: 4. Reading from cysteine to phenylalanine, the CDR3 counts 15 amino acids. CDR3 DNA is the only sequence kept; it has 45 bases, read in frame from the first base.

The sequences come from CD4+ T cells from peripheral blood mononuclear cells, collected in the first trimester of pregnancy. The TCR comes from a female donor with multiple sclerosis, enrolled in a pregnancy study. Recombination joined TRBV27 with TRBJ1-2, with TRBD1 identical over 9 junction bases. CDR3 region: CASSLSGTGRYGYTF. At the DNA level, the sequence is TGTGCCAGCAGTTTATCTGGGACAGGGAGATATGGCTACACCTTC.